These 20 T cell receptor beta chains originate from one sample sequenced in a study of response to subunit inactivated influenza vaccine. Each CDR3 protein gets one entry after TCRdb re-called the RT-PCR reads with MiXCR. Here the sample spans almost 600,000 distinct CDR3 sequences, approximately 15% being singletons. Specimen: PBMCs from blood, collected roughly 12 days after vaccination. The receptors were sampled from a man aged 45-65 years who received an inactivated influenza vaccine.

Only a few counts were recorded for this clonotype. This chain links TRBV18 with TRBJ2-7, with 7 bases aligning to TRBD1. Germline CDR1 reads KGHSH; CDR2 reads LQKENI. J lost 3 bases, V lost 3 bases, and 8 bases had no gene match. This CDR3 has 15 residues. CDR3 sequence (DNA): TGTGCCAGCTCACCCAGGACAGGAATCGGCTACGAGCAGTACTTC. This gives the protein CASSPRTGIGYEQYF.

This clonotype was observed a few times. V usage is TRBV12-3 or TRBV12-4 and J usage is TRBJ2-2; 10 nucleotides match TRBD2. The CDR3 sequence is 16 residues long. J was trimmed by 4 bases and V by 3 bases; bases with no gene match: 5. This CDR3 is CASSFPSGGSTGELFF. As DNA, the CDR3 is TGTGCCAGCAGTTTCCCTAGCGGGGGATCCACCGGGGAGCTGTTTTTT.

V and J are TRBV24-1 and TRBJ2-2; D might be TRBD1 (6 bases). The CDR3 sequence is 15 residues long. Germline CDR1 is KGHDR and CDR2 is SFDVKD. V lost 5 bases to trimming and J lost 4 bases, with 13 bases between them. The CDR3 region is CATSAQGPFTGELFF. DNA of the CDR3: TGTGCCACCAGTGCTCAGGGGCCGTTCACCGGGGAGCTGTTTTTT.

A remark on this clonotype: The junction departs from germline at one end; a sequencing error may be responsible. V usage is TRBV11-2 and J usage is TRBJ2-1; 7 nucleotides line up with TRBD1. Germline loops: CDR1 SGHAT, CDR2 FQNNGV. The CDR3 is 12 residues long. The CDR3 DNA sequence: TGTGCCAGCAGCCTAGACAGGGTTGAGCAGTTCTTC. Encoded protein: CASSLDRVEQFF.

In this sample, this clonotype turned up many times. J is TRBJ2-7 and V is TRBV18, with 14 bases lining up with TRBD2. The junction had 3 bases not matched to a gene; V was cut back by 3 bases and J by 5 bases. The germline CDR1 and CDR2 sequences are KGHSH and LQKENI. The CDR3 covers 15 residues. The CDR3 region has the DNA TGTGCCAGCTCACCCGGGACTAGCGGGAGAGACGAGCAGTACTTC. Translated: CASSPGTSGRDEQYF. The full variable domain, with the rest looked up from reference TRBV18 and TRBJ2-7, is NAGVMQNPRHLVRRRGQEARLRCSPMKGHSHVYWYRQLPEEGLKFMVYLQKENIIDESGMPKERFSAEFPKEGPSILRIQQVVRGDSAAYFCASSPGTSGRDEQYFGPGTRLTVT.

In its sample, this clonotype was seen a few times. CDR3 region: CASNTGGPGYYGYTF. The CDR3 DNA reads as TGTGCCAGCAATACGGGGGGACCAGGTTACTATGGCTACACCTTC. The J gene is TRBJ1-2, the V gene TRBV12-3 or TRBV12-4; tentative D call: TRBD1 (5 bases). The CDR3 has 15 amino acids. V lost 7 bases, J lost 3 bases, and 18 bases lay in between.

J is TRBJ2-3 and V is TRBV10-3; a possible D gene is TRBD1 (6 bases). Trimming left V 6 bases short and J 2 bases short, with 18 bases between. In germline, CDR1 is ENHRY, CDR2 SYGVKD. The CDR3 is 16 residues long. Here the CDR3 reads CAIRPGAGASTDTQYF. The CDR3 DNA follows: TGTGCCATCAGGCCCGGGGCAGGGGCCTCCACAGATACGCAGTATTTT.

The rearrangement links TRBV6-6 to TRBJ2-7; 7 nucleotides align to TRBD2. The CDR3 sequence is 12 residues long. After removal of 11 bases from V and 3 bases from J, the junction contained 7 bases not matched to a gene. Germline CDR1 reads MNHNY; CDR2 reads SVGAGI (reference sequence). The CDR3 coding sequence is TGTGCCGCGCGGGGAGGGAACTACGAGCAGTACTTC. This gives the protein CAARGGNYEQYF.

This clonotype was seen at least ten times. The chain links TRBV7-2 to TRBJ2-2, with 7 positions matching TRBD1. CDR3 length equals 14 residues. Trimming cost V 5 bases and J 6 bases; bases outside gene matches: 6. Germline V gene data show CDR1 as SGHTA and CDR2 as FQGNSA. This CDR3 is CASSPRQGAGELFF. CDR3 in DNA: TGTGCCAGCAGCCCTCGACAGGGAGCCGGGGAGCTGTTTTTT.

This chain links TRBV6-2 or TRBV6-3 with TRBJ2-7, with D possibly matching TRBD2 (5 bases). CDR1 MNHEY and CDR2 SVGEGT come from the germline V gene. Trimming pared 10 bases from V and 0 bases from J, leaving 13 bases between. This CDR3 spans 13 amino acids. In DNA form, the CDR3 reads TGTGCCATCACAAGAGCGGCCTCCTACGAGCAGTACTTC. Residues: CAITRAASYEQYF.

In its sample, this clonotype was seen many times. J is TRBJ1-6 and V is TRBV12-3 or TRBV12-4; D call uncertain. With 5 bases removed from V and 8 bases from J, the gap between germline ends came to 19 bases. The CDR3 covers 16 residues. DNA of the CDR3: TGTGCCAGCAGTGGTTATCCACCCGGGGTGGATTCACCCCTCCACTTT. This translates into CASSGYPPGVDSPLHF.

This clonotype was picked up a small number of times. This chain joins TRBV20-1 and TRBJ1-2; 11 bases map to TRBD1. The CDR3 covers 13 residues. The junction had 3 bases not matched to a gene; V was cut back by 6 bases and J by 3 bases. Germline V gene data show CDR1 as DFQATT and CDR2 as SNEGSKA (reference sequence). For the CDR3, the DNA is TGCAGTGCCGGACAGGGGGCAGACTATGGCTACACCTTC. It is translated as CSAGQGADYGYTF.

This clonotype was seen more than once but under ten times. The rearrangement links TRBV7-2 to TRBJ2-7; D unresolved. Germline V gene lookup returns CDR1 SGHTA and CDR2 FQGNSA. CDR3 length: 14 residues. The V end was cut by 3 bases, the J end by 0 bases, with 9 bases between. In DNA, the CDR3 is TGTGCCAGCAGCTTTTACGGAATCTCCTACGAGCAGTACTTC. As protein: CASSFYGISYEQYF.

This clonotype qualifies as medium-sized (0.01 to 0.1%). The gene calls are TRBV29-1 and TRBJ2-1, with 7 bases lining up with TRBD1. The V segment lost 1 base and the J segment 0 bases; nucleotides outside the gene matches: 12. The CDR3 extends over 18 amino acids. In germline, CDR1 is SQVTM, CDR2 ANQGSEA. The CDR3 coding sequence is TGCAGCGTTGAAGTTAGCAGGGGGAGCTTAAGCTCCTACAATGAGCAGTTCTTC. This encodes CSVEVSRGSLSSYNEQFF.

Here the CDR3 reads CASSYSLGGPLGETQYF. CDR3 DNA sequence: TGTGCCAGCAGTTACTCCCTCGGGGGGCCGCTCGGAGAGACCCAGTACTTC. The genes are TRBV6-5 and TRBJ2-5, with D possibly matching TRBD2 (7 bases). Trimming took 0 bases from V and 4 from J, leaving 18 bases between them. The CDR3 is 17 amino acids. Per the germline V gene, CDR1 is MNHEY and CDR2 is SVGAGI.

This clonotype occurred many times. The V call is TRBV12-3 or TRBV12-4, the J call TRBJ2-1, with 11 positions matching TRBD2. CDR3 size: 14 residues. Trimming at V came to 7 bases and at J to 7 bases, leaving 6 bases not matched to a gene. Written as DNA, the CDR3 is TGTGCCAGCACATCTAGCGGGAGGACTAATGAGCAGTTCTTC. Translation gives CASTSSGRTNEQFF.

The chain combines TRBV3-1 with TRBJ1-6; maybe TRBD1 (5 bases). The germline V and J ends were trimmed by 1 base and 10 bases, with 11 bases remaining between them. In germline, CDR1 is LGHDT, CDR2 YNNKEL (reference sequence). The CDR3 has 14 amino acids. CDR3 sequence: CASSQAQGRSPLHF. CDR3 bases: TGTGCCAGCAGCCAAGCCCAGGGACGATCACCCCTCCACTTT.

This clonotype was seen at least ten times. The chain employs TRBV10-3 and TRBJ2-7, with TRBD2 matching over 7 bases. There are 14 residues in the CDR3. The V gene's germline CDR1 is ENHRY and CDR2 SYGVKD. Trimming took 5 bases from V and 3 from J; bases not matched to a gene: 7. CDR3: CAISSPSGGYEQYF. CDR3 sequence (DNA): TGTGCCATCAGTTCGCCTAGCGGTGGCTACGAGCAGTACTTC.

This clonotype appeared a few times. V is TRBV5-5 and J is TRBJ2-1, with TRBD2 as a possible D gene (6 bases). Trimming removed 4 bases at V and 8 bases at J, with 19 bases between. The CDR3 contains 15 residues. Germline-derived CDR1 and CDR2 are SGHKS and YYEKEE (reference sequence). CDR3 DNA: TGTGCCAGCAGCCCCGGGGTGCGGGATGGCTATGAGCAGTTCTTC. Protein product: CASSPGVRDGYEQFF.

The J gene is TRBJ2-5, the V gene TRBV10-3; D possibly corresponds to TRBD1 (5 bases). CDR1 ENHRY and CDR2 SYGVKD come from the germline V gene. The V gene lost 3 bases and the J gene lost 5 bases, with 7 bases spanning the gap. This CDR3 has 12 residues. The chain's CDR3 is CAISDRGETQYF. DNA of the CDR3: TGTGCCATCAGTGATAGGGGTGAGACCCAGTACTTC.